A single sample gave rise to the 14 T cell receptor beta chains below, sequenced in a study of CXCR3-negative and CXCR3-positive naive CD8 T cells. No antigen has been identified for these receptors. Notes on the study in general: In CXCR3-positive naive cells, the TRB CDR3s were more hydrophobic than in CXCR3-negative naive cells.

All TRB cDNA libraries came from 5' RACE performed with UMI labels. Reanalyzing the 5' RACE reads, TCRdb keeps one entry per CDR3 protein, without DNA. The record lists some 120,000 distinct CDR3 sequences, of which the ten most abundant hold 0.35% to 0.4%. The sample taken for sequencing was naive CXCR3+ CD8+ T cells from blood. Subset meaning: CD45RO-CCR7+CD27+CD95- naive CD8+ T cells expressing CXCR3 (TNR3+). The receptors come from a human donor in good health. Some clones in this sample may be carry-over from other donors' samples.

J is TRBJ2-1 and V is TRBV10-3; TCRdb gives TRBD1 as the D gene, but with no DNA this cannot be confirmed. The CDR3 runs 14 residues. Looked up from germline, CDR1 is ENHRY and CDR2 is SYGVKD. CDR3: CASFRDSSYNEQFF.

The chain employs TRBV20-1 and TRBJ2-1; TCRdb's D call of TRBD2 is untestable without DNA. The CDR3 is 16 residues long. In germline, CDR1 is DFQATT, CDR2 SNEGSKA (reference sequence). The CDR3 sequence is CSARDWSGGNNNEQFF.

The CDR3 here is CASSLTGVIAQPQHF. The V call is TRBV28, the J call TRBJ1-5; TCRdb names TRBD1, which stays unverified in the absence of DNA. The V gene's germline CDR1 is MDHEN and CDR2 SYDVKM. The length of the CDR3 is 15 residues.

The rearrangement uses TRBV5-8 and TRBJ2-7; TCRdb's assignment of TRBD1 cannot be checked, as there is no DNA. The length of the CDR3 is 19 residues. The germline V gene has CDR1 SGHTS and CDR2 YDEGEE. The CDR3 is CASRFGTGGLAGTTYEQYF.

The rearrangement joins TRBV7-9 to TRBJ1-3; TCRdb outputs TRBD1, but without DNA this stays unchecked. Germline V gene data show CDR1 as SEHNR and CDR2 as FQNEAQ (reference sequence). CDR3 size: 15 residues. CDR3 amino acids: CASSLVSGSGNTIYF.

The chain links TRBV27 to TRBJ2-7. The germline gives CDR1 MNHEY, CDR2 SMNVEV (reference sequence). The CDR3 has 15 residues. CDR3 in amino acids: CASGSRLAGVYEQYF.

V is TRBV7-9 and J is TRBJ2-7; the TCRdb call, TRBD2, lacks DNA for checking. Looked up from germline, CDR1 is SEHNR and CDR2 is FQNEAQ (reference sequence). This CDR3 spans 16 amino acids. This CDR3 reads CASSLLTGLVGHEQYF.

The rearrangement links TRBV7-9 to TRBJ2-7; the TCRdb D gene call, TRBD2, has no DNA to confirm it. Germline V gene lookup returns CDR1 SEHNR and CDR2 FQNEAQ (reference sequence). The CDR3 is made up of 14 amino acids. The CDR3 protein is CASSPPASSAEQYF.

CDR3 loop: CGSSFHRGTTYEQYF. The chain uses TRBV11-2 and TRBJ2-7; the TCRdb D gene call, TRBD1, has no DNA to confirm it. In germline, CDR1 is SGHAT, CDR2 FQNNGV. CDR3 length: 15 residues.

The CDR3 loop reads CASSPGDGYSGNTIYF. The chain joins TRBV5-1 to TRBJ1-3; TCRdb selects TRBD1, and the lack of DNA leaves this call unchecked. Germline assignment: CDR1 SGHRS and CDR2 YFSETQ. This CDR3 contains 16 residues.

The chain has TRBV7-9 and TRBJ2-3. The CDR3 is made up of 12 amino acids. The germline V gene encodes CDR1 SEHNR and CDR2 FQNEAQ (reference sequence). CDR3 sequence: CASSPDQRTQYF.

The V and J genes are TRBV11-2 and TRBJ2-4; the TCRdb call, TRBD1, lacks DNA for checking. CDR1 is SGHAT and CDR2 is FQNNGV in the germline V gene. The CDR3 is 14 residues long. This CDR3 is CASSQTQGENIQYF.

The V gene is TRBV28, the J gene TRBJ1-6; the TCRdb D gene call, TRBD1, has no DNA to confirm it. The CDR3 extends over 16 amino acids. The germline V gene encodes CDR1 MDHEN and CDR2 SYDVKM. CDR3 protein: CASSKAGTGELPPLHF. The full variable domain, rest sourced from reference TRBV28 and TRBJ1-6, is DVKVTQSSRYLVKRTGEKVFLECVQDMDHENMFWYRQDPGLGLRLIYFSYDVKMKEKGDIPEGYSVSREKKERFSLILESASTNQTSMYLCASSKAGTGELPPLHFGNGTRLTVT.

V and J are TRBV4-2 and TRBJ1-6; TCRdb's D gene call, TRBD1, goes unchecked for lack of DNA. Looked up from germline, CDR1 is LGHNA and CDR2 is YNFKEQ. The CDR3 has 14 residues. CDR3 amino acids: CASSQEQVDALLHF.